What follows are 14 T cell receptor beta chains derived from one specimen sequenced in a study of blood T cell repertoires in COVID-19. The repertoire was sequenced with immunoSEQ multiplex PCR; TCRdb's copy has only in-frame clones and lacks some. The sample comprises 200,000 to 250,000 clones, roughly 87% of which are singletons, and 9% to 12% rests with the top ten. Sequencing input: PBMCs or T cells enriched from blood (not recorded which). The receptors were sampled from a man younger than 35 with acute COVID-19.

This clone has only a few counts. The J gene is TRBJ2-3, the V gene TRBV21-1; TRBD1 is taken as the D call from the table, unchecked against the DNA. TRBV21-1 represents a pseudogene. CDR3 size: 16 residues. CDR3 coding DNA: TGTGCCAGCAGCCTCAACCGGGACAGGGCCACAGATACGCAGTATTTT. It codes for CASSLNRDRATDTQYF.

This CDR3 is CASSLLGSSGETQYF. DNA of the CDR3: TGTGCCAGCAGCTTGCTCGGGAGTAGCGGGGAGACCCAGTACTTC. This chain links TRBV7-2 with TRBJ2-5, with 7 bases lining up with TRBD2. Looked up from germline, CDR1 is SGHTA and CDR2 is FQGNSA. Trimming cost V 3 bases and J 5 bases; bases outside gene matches: 9. The CDR3 sequence is 15 residues long. Variable domain in full (rest from reference TRBV7-2 and TRBJ2-5): GAGVSQSPSNKVTEKGKDVELRCDPISGHTALYWYRQSLGQGLEFLIYFQGNSAPDKSGLPSDRFSAERTGGSVSTLTIQRTQQEDSAVYLCASSLLGSSGETQYFGPGTRLLVL.

This clone was counted between two and nine times. This CDR3 reads CAWETGNNSPLHF. CDR3 nucleotides: TGTGCCTGGGAGACGGGGAATAATTCACCCCTCCACTTT. This chain joins TRBV30 and TRBJ1-6; D not certain. Germline loops: CDR1 GTSNPN, CDR2 SVGIG (reference sequence). The CDR3 consists of 13 residues. V was pared by 5 bases and J by 5 bases, with 10 bases between. The whole variable domain, remainder taken from reference TRBV30 and TRBJ1-6, is SQTIHQWPATLVQPVGSPLSLECTVEGTSNPNLYWYRQAAGRGLQLLFYSVGIGQISSEVPQNLSASRPQDRQFILSSKKLLLSDSGFYLCAWETGNNSPLHFGNGTRLTVT.

This clone was recorded only once. V usage is TRBV19 and J usage is TRBJ1-1; 8 positions match TRBD1. V lost 6 bases and J lost 4; bases outside the gene matches: 10. CDR1 is LNHDA and CDR2 is SQIVND in the germline V gene (reference sequence). The CDR3 is 15 amino acids. CDR3 loop: CASRSHGTGGTEAFF. The CDR3 DNA is TGTGCCAGTAGATCACACGGGACAGGCGGCACTGAAGCTTTCTTT.

The chain carries TRBV28 and TRBJ2-2, with 7 bases that match TRBD1. V gave up 7 bases and J gave up 3 bases; unmatched junction bases: 8. Germline CDR1 and CDR2: MDHEN and SYDVKM. CDR3 length: 15 amino acids. The CDR3: CASNSGQGDTGELFF. CDR3 in DNA: TGTGCCAGCAACTCGGGGCAGGGGGACACCGGGGAGCTGTTTTTT.

J is TRBJ2-7 and V is TRBV9, with 9 nucleotides matching TRBD2. The CDR3 loop spans 17 amino acids. V was clipped by 4 bases and J by 1 base; unmatched bases: 12. Germline V gene data show CDR1 as SGDLS and CDR2 as YYNGEE. In DNA form, the CDR3 reads TGTGCCAGCAGCCCCTCCGGCCGCGGGAGGGGGTCCTACGAGCAGTACTTC. Its protein product is CASSPSGRGRGSYEQYF.

The chain is built from TRBV15 and TRBJ2-2; D remains unclear. The CDR3 sequence is 15 residues long. The V gene's germline CDR1 is LNHNV and CDR2 YYDKDF (reference sequence). Trimming stripped 3 bases from V and 0 bases from J, with 8 bases between. DNA of the CDR3: TGTGCCACCAGCAGGCGGCGAACGAACACCGGGGAGCTGTTTTTT. Its protein is CATSRRRTNTGELFF. The full variable domain, its missing parts supplied by reference TRBV15 and TRBJ2-2, is DAMVIQNPRYQVTQFGKPVTLSCSQTLNHNVMYWYQQKSSQAPKLLFHYYDKDFNNEADTPDNFQSRRPNTSFCFLDIRSPGLGDTAMYLCATSRRRTNTGELFFGEGSRLTVL.

The V call is TRBV3-1 (or the pseudogene TRBV3-2), the J call TRBJ1-2, with D uncertain. Germline V gene lookup returns CDR1 LGHDT and CDR2 YNNKEL (reference sequence). The CDR3 has 12 residues. V was shortened by 5 bases and J by 8 bases, with 12 bases between the two germline ends. The CDR3 loop is CASSALSLGYTF. CDR3 sequence (DNA): TGTGCCAGCAGCGCCCTCTCCCTAGGCTACACCTTC.

The chain uses TRBV9 and TRBJ2-3, with 8 bases that match TRBD2. The V and J ends lost 5 bases and 5 bases, in that order; junction bases with no gene match: 7. The CDR3 totals 14 residues. Germline CDR1 SGDLS, CDR2 YYNGEE. DNA for the CDR3: TGTGCCAGCAGTCGGGCGGGAGGAGGAGATACGCAGTATTTT. Its protein product is CASSRAGGGDTQYF. The variable domain in full, completed from reference TRBV9 and TRBJ2-3, reads DSGVTQTPKHLITATGQRVTLRCSPRSGDLSVYWYQQSLDQGLQFLIQYYNGEERAKGNILERFSAQQFPDLHSELNLSSLELGDSALYFCASSRAGGGDTQYFGPGTRLTVL.

This sequence joins TRBV3-1 (or the pseudogene TRBV3-2) and TRBJ1-6; the match to TRBD1 covers 10 bases. The V segment lost 8 bases and the J segment 9 bases; nucleotides outside the gene matches: 7. The CDR3 loop spans 14 amino acids. The V gene's germline CDR1 is LGHDT and CDR2 YNNKEL (reference sequence). The CDR3 sequence is CASSPTGGGSPLHF. The CDR3 nucleotides are TGTGCCAGCTCCCCGACAGGGGGCGGTTCACCCCTCCACTTT.

CDR3: CASSYRGRNTEAFF. The CDR3 coding sequence is TGTGCCAGCAGTTACAGGGGTAGGAACACTGAAGCTTTCTTT. The genes are TRBV6-5 and TRBJ1-1; a weak D match, TRBD1 (5 bases). Germline V gene data show CDR1 as MNHEY and CDR2 as SVGAGI. The CDR3 is 14 residues long. V was pared by 2 bases and J by 1 base, with 8 bases between.

The chain couples TRBV5-6 to TRBJ1-1; 7 nucleotides line up with TRBD1. The CDR3 sequence is 17 residues long. J gave up 4 bases and V 4 bases, and 16 bases lay outside the gene matches. Germline V gene sequence: CDR1 SGHDT, CDR2 YYEEEE. The CDR3 is CASSQFREFRGITEAFF. The DNA for the CDR3 is TGTGCCAGCAGCCAGTTTCGGGAGTTCAGGGGGATCACTGAAGCTTTCTTT.

This chain connects TRBV18 to TRBJ2-5; perhaps TRBD2 as D (5 bases). Germline V lookup: CDR1 KGHSH, CDR2 LQKENI. Trimming took 4 bases from V and 5 from J, leaving 11 bases between them. The CDR3 loop spans 13 amino acids. CDR3 sequence reads: CASSRAEGETQYF. The CDR3 coding sequence is TGTGCCAGCTCACGGGCCGAGGGCGAGACCCAGTACTTC.

The V gene is TRBV5-1, the J gene TRBJ2-3; 9 nucleotides agree with TRBD1. The CDR3 runs 16 residues. Germline V CDR1 and CDR2: SGHRS, YFSETQ. V lost 4 bases and J lost 5; bases outside the gene matches: 11. The CDR3 DNA reads TGCGCCAGCAGCGAAATAACAGGGGGCGCGGTAGATACGCAGTATTTT. Residues: CASSEITGGAVDTQYF. The whole variable domain, filled in from reference TRBV5-1 and TRBJ2-3, reads KAGVTQTPRYLIKTRGQQVTLSCSPISGHRSVSWYQQTPGQGLQFLFEYFSETQRNKGNFPGRFSGRQFSNSRSEMNVSTLELGDSALYLCASSEITGGAVDTQYFGPGTRLTVL.